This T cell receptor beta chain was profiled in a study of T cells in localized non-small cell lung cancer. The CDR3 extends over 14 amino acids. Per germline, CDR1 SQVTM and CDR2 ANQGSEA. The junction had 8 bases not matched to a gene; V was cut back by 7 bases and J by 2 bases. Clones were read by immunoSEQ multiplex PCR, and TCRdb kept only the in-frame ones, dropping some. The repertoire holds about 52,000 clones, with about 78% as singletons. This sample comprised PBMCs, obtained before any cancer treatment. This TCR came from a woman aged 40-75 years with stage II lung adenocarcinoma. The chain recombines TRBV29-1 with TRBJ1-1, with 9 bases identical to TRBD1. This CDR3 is CSAVPTGGNTEAFF. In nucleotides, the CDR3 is TGCAGCGCCGTCCCGACAGGGGGAAACACTGAAGCTTTCTTT.